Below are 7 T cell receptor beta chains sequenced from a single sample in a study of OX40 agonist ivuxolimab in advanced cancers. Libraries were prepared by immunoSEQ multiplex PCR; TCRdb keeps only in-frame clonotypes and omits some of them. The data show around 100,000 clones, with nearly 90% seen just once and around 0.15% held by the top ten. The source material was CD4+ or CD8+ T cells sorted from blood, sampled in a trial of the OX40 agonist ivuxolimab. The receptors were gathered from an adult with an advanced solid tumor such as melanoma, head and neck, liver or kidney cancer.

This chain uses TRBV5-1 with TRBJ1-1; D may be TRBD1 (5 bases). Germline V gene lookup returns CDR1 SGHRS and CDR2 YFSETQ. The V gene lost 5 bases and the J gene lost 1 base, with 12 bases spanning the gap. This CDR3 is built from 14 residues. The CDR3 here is CASRTQGGNTEAFF. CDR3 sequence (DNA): TGCGCCAGCAGGACCCAGGGAGGGAACACTGAAGCTTTCTTT.

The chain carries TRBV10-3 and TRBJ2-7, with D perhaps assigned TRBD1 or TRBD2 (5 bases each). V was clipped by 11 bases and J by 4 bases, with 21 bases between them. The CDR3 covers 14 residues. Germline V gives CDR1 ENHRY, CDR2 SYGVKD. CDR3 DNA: TGTGCCGCCGGAAGGGACGGCGCGAGGTACGAGCAGTACTTC. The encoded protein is CAAGRDGARYEQYF.

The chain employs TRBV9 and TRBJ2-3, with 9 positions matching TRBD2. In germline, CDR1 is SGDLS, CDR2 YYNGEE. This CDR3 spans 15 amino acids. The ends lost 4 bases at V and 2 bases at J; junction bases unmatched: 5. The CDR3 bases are TGTGCCAGCAGCTGGGCGGGAGGGATCACAGATACGCAGTATTTT. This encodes CASSWAGGITDTQYF.

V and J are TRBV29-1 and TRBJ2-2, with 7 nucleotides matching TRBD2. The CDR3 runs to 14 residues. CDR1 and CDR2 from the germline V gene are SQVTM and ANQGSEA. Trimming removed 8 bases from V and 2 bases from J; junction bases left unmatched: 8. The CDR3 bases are TGCAGCCGCAGAGCGGGAAAAAACACCGGGGAGCTGTTTTTT. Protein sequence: CSRRAGKNTGELFF.

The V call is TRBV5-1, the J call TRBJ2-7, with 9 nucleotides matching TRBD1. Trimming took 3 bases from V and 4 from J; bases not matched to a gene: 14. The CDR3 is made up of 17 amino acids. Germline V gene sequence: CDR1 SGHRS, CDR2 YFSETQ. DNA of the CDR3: TGCGCCAGCAGCTACACCTCCGGGACAGGGCCCTCTTACGAGCAGTACTTC. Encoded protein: CASSYTSGTGPSYEQYF.

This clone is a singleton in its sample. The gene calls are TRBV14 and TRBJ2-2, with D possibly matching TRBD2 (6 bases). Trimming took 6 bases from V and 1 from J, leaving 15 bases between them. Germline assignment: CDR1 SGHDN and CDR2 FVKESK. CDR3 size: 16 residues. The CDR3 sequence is CASRKWEAGNTGELFF. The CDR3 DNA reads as TGTGCCAGCAGAAAATGGGAGGCCGGGAACACCGGGGAGCTGTTTTTT.

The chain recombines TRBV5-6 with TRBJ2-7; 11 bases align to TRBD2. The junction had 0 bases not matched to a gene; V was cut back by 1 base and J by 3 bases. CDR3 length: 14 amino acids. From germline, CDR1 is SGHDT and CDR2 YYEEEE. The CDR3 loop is CASSLTSGGYEQYF. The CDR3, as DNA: TGTGCCAGCAGCTTGACTAGCGGGGGCTACGAGCAGTACTTC.